This TCR beta chain comes out of a study of beta chain features in type 1 diabetes. There are 16 residues in the CDR3. Losses at the gene ends were 4 bases for V and 7 bases for J; bases not matched to a gene: 11. CDR1 and CDR2 from the germline V gene are SEHNR and FQNEAQ (reference sequence). There was one heparinised blood draw per donor, averaging approximately 120 mL. Each population that was sorted was more than 95% pure. Reverse transcribing all isolated RNA meant expressed TCRB transcripts were sequenced. Data came from immunoSEQ multiplex PCR; TCRdb stores just in-frame clones and leaves some out. The sample contains 300,000 to 450,000 clones, around a fifth of which appear only once.

This chain uses TRBV7-9 with TRBJ2-1, with 9 bases identical to TRBD1. Material for sequencing was naive CD4+ T cells from blood. This sequence originates from a woman between 18 and 29 years old in good health. In nucleotides, the CDR3 is TGTGCCAGCAGCTCCATCCGGGACAGGGTACTGAATGAGCAGTTCTTC. Its protein product is CASSSIRDRVLNEQFF.